This entry is about one T cell receptor beta chain. The antigen remains unidentified. The data derive from a study of T cell responses to AZD1222 COVID-19 vaccine. The protocol was immunoSEQ multiplex PCR, while the TCRdb copy is restricted to in-frame clones and leaves out a portion. Seen here are some 150,000 clones, about 86% observed once, and the top ten hold about 3%. General observations from the study: CD4 TCRs linked to vaccination spanned spike, dominating at 160-218 and 743-854.

This sequence originates from an adult in good health. Sample: peripheral blood, taken on day 0 of AZD1222 vaccination.

This CDR3 is CASSYSIGPLLFF. The CDR3 DNA sequence: TGTGCCAGCAGTTACTCGATTGGCCCCCTTCTGTTCTTC. The rearrangement uses TRBV6-5 and TRBJ2-1, with unresolved D. This CDR3 is built from 13 residues. The germline CDR1 and CDR2 sequences are MNHEY and SVGAGI. The germline V and J ends were trimmed by 0 bases and 15 bases, with 15 bases remaining between them.